The 8 T cell receptor beta chains listed next were all sequenced from one sample in a study of Graves' ophthalmopathy and Graves' hyperthyroidism. The TCR beta CDR3 regions underwent amplification from RNA transcripts. HTBI primers were employed in first-round RT-PCR, then a second-round multiplex PCR followed. TCRdb redid the calling of the multiplex PCR reads with MiXCR, one entry per CDR3 protein. The sample holds about 700,000 distinct CDR3 sequences; over 40% are singletons and the top ten take around 3.3%. The sample was peripheral blood. The receptors derive from an adult man with Graves' ophthalmopathy.

This clonotype was recorded at least ten times. The gene calls are TRBV14 and TRBJ1-4; 8 bases line up with TRBD1. This CDR3 is built from 15 residues. With V trimmed by 0 bases and J by 7 bases, 4 bases remained unmatched. Looked up from germline, CDR1 is SGHDN and CDR2 is FVKESK. CDR3 residues: CASSQEAGGGEKLFF. CDR3 nucleotide sequence: TGTGCCAGCAGCCAAGAGGCAGGGGGCGGTGAAAAACTGTTTTTT.

This chain joins TRBV29-1 and TRBJ1-2; D is perhaps TRBD1 (6 bases). Germline V gene data show CDR1 as SQVTM and CDR2 as ANQGSEA. This CDR3 contains 14 residues. V lost 6 bases to trimming and J lost 4 bases, with 18 bases between them. The CDR3 nucleotides are TGCAGCGTACCGGGACACGGAGTTGGCTATGGCTACACCTTC. It translates to CSVPGHGVGYGYTF.

This chain joins TRBV29-1 and TRBJ1-5; 9 nucleotides match TRBD1. Germline CDR1 SQVTM, CDR2 ANQGSEA. This CDR3 has 12 residues. Trimming cost V 5 bases and J 11 bases; bases outside gene matches: 7. CDR3 loop: CSVSGGTGTQHF. The CDR3 DNA is TGCAGCGTTTCGGGCGGGACAGGGACCCAGCATTTT.

Comments on this clonotype: This clone may be a read error of a much larger clone one base away. The chain is built from TRBV10-3 and TRBJ2-7; the match to TRBD1 covers 7 bases. Germline CDR1 reads ENHRY; CDR2 reads SYGVKD. This CDR3 contains 15 residues. This CDR3 reads CASSSRDSQTYEQCF. CDR3 DNA: TGTGCCAGCAGTTCCCGGGACAGCCAGACCTACGAGCAGTGCTTC.

The sample holds a few counts of this clonotype. V is TRBV5-5 and J is TRBJ2-7; the match to TRBD2 covers 11 bases. Germline V gene lookup returns CDR1 SGHKS and CDR2 YYEKEE (reference sequence). Losses at the gene ends were 2 bases for V and 2 bases for J; bases not matched to a gene: 3. The CDR3 length is 15 residues. CDR3 nucleotide sequence: TGTGCCAGCAGCTTTCTACTAGCGGGGGCCTACGAGCAGTACTTC. It yields the protein CASSFLLAGAYEQYF.

This clonotype was seen many times. J is TRBJ1-2 and V is TRBV19; D is perhaps TRBD1 (5 bases). The CDR3 is 14 residues long. Germline values: CDR1 LNHDA, CDR2 SQIVND (reference sequence). V was pared by 5 bases and J by 5 bases, with 15 bases between. CDR3 sequence (DNA): TGTGCCAGTAGTCCAGGTCGGGGGGTTTATGGCTACACCTTC. It encodes CASSPGRGVYGYTF.

This clonotype was recorded a few times. The chain carries TRBV20-1 and TRBJ1-1, with 7 bases that match TRBD1. Germline trimming cut 0 bases from V and 7 bases from J; bases unmatched to any gene: 5. The CDR3 has 13 amino acids. In germline, CDR1 is DFQATT, CDR2 SNEGSKA (reference sequence). DNA for the CDR3: TGCAGTGCTAGAGATCGCCAGGGGGGTGAAGCTTTCTTT. Residues: CSARDRQGGEAFF.

In this sample, this clonotype turned up many times. This sequence may be a read error, since a much larger clone differs from it by one base. The CDR3 is CASSLGSEAFF. The CDR3 DNA sequence: TGTGCCAGCAGCTTAGGCTCTGAAGCTTTCTTT. This chain joins TRBV7-9 and TRBJ1-1; no firm D call. V was clipped by 1 base and J by 6 bases, with 3 bases between them. The CDR3 has 11 residues. The germline V gene has CDR1 SEHNR and CDR2 FQNEAQ (reference sequence).